This T cell receptor beta chain was profiled in a study of patients and donors after allogeneic stem cell transplantation. One entry per CDR3 protein, called by TCRdb with MiXCR from the RT-PCR reads. This table has approximately 200,000 distinct CDR3 sequences, less than 45% appearing once. Sequences were obtained from blood, either unsorted or a sorted T cell fraction (not recorded which). The sequence was obtained from a human donor who was either an allogeneic HSCT recipient or a stem cell or donor lymphocyte infusion donor (not recorded which). It is not recorded whose cells these are; they may come from a transplant donor.

DNA for the CDR3: TGCGCCAGCAGCTTGACGGGGGCTGGATATGGCTACACCTTC. Encoded protein: CASSLTGAGYGYTF. The chain uses TRBV5-1 and TRBJ1-2, with D possibly TRBD1 on 6 matching bases. CDR1 and CDR2 from the germline V gene are SGHRS and YFSETQ. The V end lost 1 base, the J end lost 5 bases, and 12 bases lay between the germline ends. The CDR3 has 14 amino acids.